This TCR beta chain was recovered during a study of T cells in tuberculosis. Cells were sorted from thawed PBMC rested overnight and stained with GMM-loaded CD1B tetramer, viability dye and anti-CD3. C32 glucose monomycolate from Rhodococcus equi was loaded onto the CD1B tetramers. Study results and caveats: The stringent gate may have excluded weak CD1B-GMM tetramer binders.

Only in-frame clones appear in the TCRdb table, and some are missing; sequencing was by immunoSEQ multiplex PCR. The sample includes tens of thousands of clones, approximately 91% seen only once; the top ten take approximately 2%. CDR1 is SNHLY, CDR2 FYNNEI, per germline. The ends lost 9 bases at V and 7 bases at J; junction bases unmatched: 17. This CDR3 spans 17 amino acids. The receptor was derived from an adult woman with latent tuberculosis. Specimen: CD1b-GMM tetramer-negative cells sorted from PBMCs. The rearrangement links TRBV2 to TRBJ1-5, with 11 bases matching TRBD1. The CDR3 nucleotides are TGTGCCAGAAAGGCGGATGCACCGGGACAGGGGGAGCAGCCCCAGCATTTT. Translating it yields CARKADAPGQGEQPQHF.